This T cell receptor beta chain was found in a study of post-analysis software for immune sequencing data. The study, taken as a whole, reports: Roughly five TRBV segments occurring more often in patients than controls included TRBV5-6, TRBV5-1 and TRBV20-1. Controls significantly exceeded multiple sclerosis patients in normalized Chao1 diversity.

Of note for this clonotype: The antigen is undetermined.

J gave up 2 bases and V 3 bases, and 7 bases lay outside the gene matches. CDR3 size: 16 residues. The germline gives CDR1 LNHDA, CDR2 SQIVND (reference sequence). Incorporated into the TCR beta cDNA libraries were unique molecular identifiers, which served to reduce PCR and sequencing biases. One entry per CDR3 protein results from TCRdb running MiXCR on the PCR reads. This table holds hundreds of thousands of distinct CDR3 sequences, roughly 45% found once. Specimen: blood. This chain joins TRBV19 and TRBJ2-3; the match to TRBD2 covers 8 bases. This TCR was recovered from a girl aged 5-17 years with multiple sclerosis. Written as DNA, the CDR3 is TGTGCCAGTAGTATCTCAGCGGGAGAAGCCACAGATACGCAGTATTTT. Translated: CASSISAGEATDTQYF.